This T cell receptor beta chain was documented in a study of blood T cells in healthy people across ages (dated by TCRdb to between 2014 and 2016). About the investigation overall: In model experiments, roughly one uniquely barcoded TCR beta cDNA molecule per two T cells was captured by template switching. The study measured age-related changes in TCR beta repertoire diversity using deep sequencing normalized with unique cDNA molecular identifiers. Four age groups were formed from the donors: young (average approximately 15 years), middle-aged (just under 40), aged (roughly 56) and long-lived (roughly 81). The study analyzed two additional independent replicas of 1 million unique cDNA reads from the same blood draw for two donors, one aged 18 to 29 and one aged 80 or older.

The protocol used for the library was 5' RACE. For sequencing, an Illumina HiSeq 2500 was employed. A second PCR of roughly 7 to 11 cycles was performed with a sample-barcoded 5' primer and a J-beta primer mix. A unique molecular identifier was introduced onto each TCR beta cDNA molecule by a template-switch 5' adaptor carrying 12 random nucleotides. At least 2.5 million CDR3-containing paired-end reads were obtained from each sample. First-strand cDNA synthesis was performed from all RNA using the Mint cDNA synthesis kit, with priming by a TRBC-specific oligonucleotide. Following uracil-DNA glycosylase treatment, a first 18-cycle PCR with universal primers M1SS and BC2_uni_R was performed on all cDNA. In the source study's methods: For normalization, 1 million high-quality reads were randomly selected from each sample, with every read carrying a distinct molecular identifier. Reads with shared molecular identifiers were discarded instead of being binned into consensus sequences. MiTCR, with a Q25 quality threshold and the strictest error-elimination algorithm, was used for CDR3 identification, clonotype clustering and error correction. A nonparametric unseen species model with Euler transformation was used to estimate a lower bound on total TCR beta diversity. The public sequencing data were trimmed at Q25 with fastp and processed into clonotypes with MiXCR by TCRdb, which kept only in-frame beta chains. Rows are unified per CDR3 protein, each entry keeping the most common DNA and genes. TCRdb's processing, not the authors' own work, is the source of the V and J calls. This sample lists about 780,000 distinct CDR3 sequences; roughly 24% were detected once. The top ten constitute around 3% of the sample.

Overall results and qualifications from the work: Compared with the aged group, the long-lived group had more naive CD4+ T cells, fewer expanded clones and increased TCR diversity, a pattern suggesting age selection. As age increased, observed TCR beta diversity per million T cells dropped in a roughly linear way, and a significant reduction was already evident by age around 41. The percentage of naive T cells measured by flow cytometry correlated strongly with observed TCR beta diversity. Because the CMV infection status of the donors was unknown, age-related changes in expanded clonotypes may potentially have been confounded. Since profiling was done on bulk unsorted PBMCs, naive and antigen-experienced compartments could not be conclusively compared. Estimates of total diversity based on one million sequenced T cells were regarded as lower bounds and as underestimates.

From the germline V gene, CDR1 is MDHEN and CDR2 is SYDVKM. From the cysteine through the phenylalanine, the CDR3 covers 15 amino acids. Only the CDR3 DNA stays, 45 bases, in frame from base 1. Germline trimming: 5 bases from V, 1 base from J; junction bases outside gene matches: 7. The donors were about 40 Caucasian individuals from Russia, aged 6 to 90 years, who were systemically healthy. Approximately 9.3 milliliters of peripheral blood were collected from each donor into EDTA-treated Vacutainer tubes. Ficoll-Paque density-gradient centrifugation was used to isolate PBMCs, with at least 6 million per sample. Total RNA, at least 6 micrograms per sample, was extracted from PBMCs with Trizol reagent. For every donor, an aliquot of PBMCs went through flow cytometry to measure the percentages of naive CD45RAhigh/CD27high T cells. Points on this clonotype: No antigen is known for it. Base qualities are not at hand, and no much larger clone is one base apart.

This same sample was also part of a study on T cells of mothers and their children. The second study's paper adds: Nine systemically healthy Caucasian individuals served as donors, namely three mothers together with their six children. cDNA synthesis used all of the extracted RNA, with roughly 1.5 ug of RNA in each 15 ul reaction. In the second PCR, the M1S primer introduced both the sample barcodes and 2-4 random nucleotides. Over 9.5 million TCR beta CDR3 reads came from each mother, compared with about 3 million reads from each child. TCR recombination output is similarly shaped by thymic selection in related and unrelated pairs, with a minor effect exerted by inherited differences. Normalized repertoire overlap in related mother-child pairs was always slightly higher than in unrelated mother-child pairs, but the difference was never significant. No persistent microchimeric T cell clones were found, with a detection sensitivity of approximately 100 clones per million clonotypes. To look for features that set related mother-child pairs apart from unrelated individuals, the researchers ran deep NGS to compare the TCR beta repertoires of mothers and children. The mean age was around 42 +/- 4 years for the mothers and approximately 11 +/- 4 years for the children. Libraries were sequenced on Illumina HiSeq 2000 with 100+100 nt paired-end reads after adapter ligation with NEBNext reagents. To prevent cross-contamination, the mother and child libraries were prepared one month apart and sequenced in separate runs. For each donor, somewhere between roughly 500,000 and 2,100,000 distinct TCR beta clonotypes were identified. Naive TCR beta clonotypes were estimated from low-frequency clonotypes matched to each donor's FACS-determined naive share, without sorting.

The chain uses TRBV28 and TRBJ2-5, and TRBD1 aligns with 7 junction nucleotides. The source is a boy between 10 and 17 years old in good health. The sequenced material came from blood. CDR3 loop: CASSRTGASQETQYF. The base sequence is TGTGCCAGCAGTAGAACAGGGGCCTCCCAAGAGACCCAGTACTTC.